This T cell receptor (beta chain) was captured by sequencing in a study of CD8+CD57+ T cells in acquired aplastic anemia. Study in general: The sorted CD4+ and CD8+ cells yielded an average approximately 3.2 ug of DNA. General study findings and limits: Overlap between patients and controls comprised about 30 CD8+ CDR3 sequences. Statistical testing detected no significant gap in CD8+ Simpson's diversity between patients and controls.

As to this clonotype: Its antigen is not known.

CDR3 size: 14 residues. The germline CDR1 and CDR2 sequences are SGDLS and YYNGEE. The V and J ends lost 3 bases and 5 bases, in that order; junction bases with no gene match: 5. The TCR beta profiling, which covered VDJ combination and CDR3 sequence, was carried out using genomic DNA as the template. TCRdb passed the reads through MiXCR, listing each CDR3 protein once. The table records just over 150,000 distinct CDR3 sequences, about 50% of them present only once. Patients selected for sequencing had displayed CD8+CD57+ cell expansion by flow cytometry. By the time of blood sampling, patients had still received no therapy.

Sequencing was done on a sample of sorted CD4+, CD8+, or CD8+CD57+ T cells (not recorded which) from PBMCs. The chain joins TRBV9 to TRBJ2-3, with 8 bases identical to TRBD1. The sequence was obtained from a human donor with aplastic anemia. The CDR3 DNA reads as TGTGCCAGCAGCGCCGGACAGGGTCGAGATACGCAGTATTTT. Translation gives CASSAGQGRDTQYF.